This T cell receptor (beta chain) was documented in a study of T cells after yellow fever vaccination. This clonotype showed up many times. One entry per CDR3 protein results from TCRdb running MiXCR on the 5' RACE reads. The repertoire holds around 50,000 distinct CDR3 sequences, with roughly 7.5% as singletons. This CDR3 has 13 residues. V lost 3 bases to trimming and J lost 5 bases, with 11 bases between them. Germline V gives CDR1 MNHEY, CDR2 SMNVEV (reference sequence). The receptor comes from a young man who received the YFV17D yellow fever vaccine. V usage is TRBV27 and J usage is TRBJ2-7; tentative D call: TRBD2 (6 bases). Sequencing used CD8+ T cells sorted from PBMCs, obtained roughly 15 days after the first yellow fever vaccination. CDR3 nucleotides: TGTGCCAGCAGTTTCTCGGGGGTCCACGAGCAGTACTTC. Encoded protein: CASSFSGVHEQYF.